The source of this T cell receptor beta chain is a study of T cells in Graves' hyperthyroidism and ophthalmopathy. The table lists this clonotype with a count of one. CDR3 size: 16 residues. V lost 0 bases, J lost 4 bases, and 12 bases lay in between. Regions amplified from RNA transcripts were the TCR beta CDR3 regions. The TCR CDR3 was amplified in a first-round RT-PCR using the HTBI primer set. Using its own MiXCR run on the multiplex PCR reads, TCRdb lists one record per CDR3 protein. This sample has hundreds of thousands of distinct CDR3 sequences; just under 25% occur once, and the top ten carry less than 85%.

Sequencing was done on a sample of blood. This receptor was identified in a man over 45 with Graves' hyperthyroidism. V is TRBV12-3 or TRBV12-4 and J is TRBJ2-2, with D possibly TRBD2 on 5 matching bases. CDR3 region: CASSLAFASSTGELFF. CDR3 nucleotides: TGTGCCAGCAGTTTAGCCTTCGCTAGCAGCACCGGGGAGCTGTTTTTT.